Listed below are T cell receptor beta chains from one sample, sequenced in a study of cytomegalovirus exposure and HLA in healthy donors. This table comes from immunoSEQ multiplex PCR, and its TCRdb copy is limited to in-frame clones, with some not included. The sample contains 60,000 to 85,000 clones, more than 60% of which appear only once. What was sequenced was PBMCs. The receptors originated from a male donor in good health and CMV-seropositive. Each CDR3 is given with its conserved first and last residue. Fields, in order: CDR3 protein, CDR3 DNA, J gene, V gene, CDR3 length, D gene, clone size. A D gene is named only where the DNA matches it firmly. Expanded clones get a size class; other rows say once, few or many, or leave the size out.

CDR3 protein: CASSQTGGTEAFF
CDR3 DNA: TGTGCCAGCTCACAAACAGGGGGCACTGAAGCTTTCTTT
J gene: TRBJ1-1
V gene: TRBV18
CDR3 length: 13
D gene: TRBD1
clone size: -

CDR3 protein: CASSEGSGNNEQFF
CDR3 DNA: TGTGCCAGCAGTGAGGGTAGCGGGAACAATGAGCAGTTCTTC
J gene: TRBJ2-1
V gene: TRBV6-4
CDR3 length: 14
D gene: TRBD2
clone size: -

CDR3 protein: CASSWATDVQETQYF
CDR3 DNA: TGTGCCAGCAGCTGGGCCACAGATGTCCAAGAGACCCAGTACTTC
J gene: TRBJ2-5
V gene: TRBV5-4
CDR3 length: 15
D gene: -
clone size: -

CDR3 protein: CASSPGGRPNTEAFF
CDR3 DNA: TGTGCCAGCAGTCCAGGTGGCAGACCGAACACTGAAGCTTTCTTT
J gene: TRBJ1-1
V gene: TRBV28
CDR3 length: 15
D gene: -
clone size: -

CDR3 protein: CASSLLAGDDTGELFF
CDR3 DNA: TGCGCCAGCAGCTTACTAGCGGGGGACGACACCGGGGAGCTGTTTTTT
J gene: TRBJ2-2
V gene: TRBV5-1
CDR3 length: 16
D gene: TRBD2
clone size: -

CDR3 protein: CASSSTGTNTEAFF
CDR3 DNA: TGTGCCAGCAGTTCAACAGGGACGAACACTGAAGCTTTCTTT
J gene: TRBJ1-1
V gene: TRBV7-9
CDR3 length: 14
D gene: -
clone size: once

CDR3 protein: CSAGQGGPDTQYF
CDR3 DNA: TGCAGCGCGGGACAGGGGGGTCCAGATACGCAGTATTTT
J gene: TRBJ2-3
V gene: TRBV29-1
CDR3 length: 13
D gene: TRBD1
clone size: -

CDR3 protein: CASTAADHNQPQHF
CDR3 DNA: TGTGCCAGTACAGCGGCAGATCACAATCAGCCCCAGCATTTT
J gene: TRBJ1-5
V gene: TRBV19
CDR3 length: 14
D gene: -
clone size: few

CDR3 protein: CASSTGSRLGGLFF
CDR3 DNA: TGTGCCAGCAGCACCGGGTCCCGGTTGGGGGGGCTTTTCTTT
J gene: TRBJ1-4
V gene: TRBV7-2
CDR3 length: 14
D gene: -
clone size: -

CDR3 protein: CAWSDSIITGELFF
CDR3 DNA: TGTGCCTGGAGTGACAGTATAATTACCGGGGAGCTGTTTTTT
J gene: TRBJ2-2
V gene: TRBV30
CDR3 length: 14
D gene: -
clone size: -

CDR3 protein: CASSDRVNEQFF
CDR3 DNA: TGTGCCAGCAGTGATCGTGTCAATGAGCAGTTCTTC
J gene: TRBJ2-1
V gene: TRBV25-1
CDR3 length: 12
D gene: -
clone size: -

CDR3 protein: CASSRGTATYEQYF
CDR3 DNA: TGTGCCAGCAGCAGGGGGACAGCGACCTACGAGCAGTACTTC
J gene: TRBJ2-7
V gene: TRBV7-8
CDR3 length: 14
D gene: TRBD1
clone size: -

CDR3 protein: CASSIAFYNEQFF
CDR3 DNA: TGTGCCAGTAGTATAGCTTTTTACAATGAGCAGTTCTTC
J gene: TRBJ2-1
V gene: TRBV19
CDR3 length: 13
D gene: -
clone size: -

CDR3 protein: CASSPALGGAYPHEQFF
CDR3 DNA: TGCGCCAGCAGCCCAGCACTAGGGGGGGCCTATCCTCATGAGCAGTTCTTC
J gene: TRBJ2-1
V gene: TRBV4-1
CDR3 length: 17
D gene: -
clone size: -

CDR3 protein: CAISSERGETQYF
CDR3 DNA: TGTGCCATCAGTTCGGAGCGGGGGGAGACCCAGTACTTC
J gene: TRBJ2-5
V gene: TRBV10-3
CDR3 length: 13
D gene: TRBD2
clone size: -

CDR3 protein: CASGLGTSGKETQYF
CDR3 DNA: TGTGCCAGCGGTCTCGGGACTAGCGGAAAAGAGACCCAGTACTTC
J gene: TRBJ2-5
V gene: TRBV5-8
CDR3 length: 15
D gene: TRBD2
clone size: few

CDR3 protein: CASSLAGGLLETQYF
CDR3 DNA: TGTGCCAGCAGCTTAGCGGGGGGGTTATTGGAGACCCAGTACTTC
J gene: TRBJ2-5
V gene: TRBV7-2
CDR3 length: 15
D gene: TRBD2
clone size: -

CDR3 protein: CASSLGGTSQRRKAFF
CDR3 DNA: TGCGCCAGCAGCCTTGGGGGGACCTCCCAAAGGAGGAAGGCTTTCTTT
J gene: TRBJ1-1
V gene: TRBV5-1
CDR3 length: 16
D gene: -
clone size: -

CDR3 protein: CAGSLSVATAISYEQYF
CDR3 DNA: TGCGCCGGCAGCTTGTCTGTGGCGACAGCTATTTCCTACGAGCAGTACTTC
J gene: TRBJ2-7
V gene: TRBV5-1
CDR3 length: 17
D gene: -
clone size: -

CDR3 protein: CASIRDRVSPGELFF
CDR3 DNA: TGTGCCAGCATCCGGGACAGGGTTTCGCCCGGGGAGCTGTTTTTT
J gene: TRBJ2-2
V gene: TRBV6-6
CDR3 length: 15
D gene: TRBD1
clone size: -

CDR3 protein: CASSAGQGENQPQHF
CDR3 DNA: TGTGCCAGCAGTGCCGGACAGGGGGAGAATCAGCCCCAGCATTTT
J gene: TRBJ1-5
V gene: TRBV9
CDR3 length: 15
D gene: TRBD1
clone size: -

CDR3 protein: CSSSTGTSGSSYNEQFF
CDR3 DNA: TGTTCCAGCAGCACCGGGACTAGCGGGAGCTCCTACAATGAGCAGTTCTTC
J gene: TRBJ2-1
V gene: TRBV7-9
CDR3 length: 17
D gene: TRBD2
clone size: -

CDR3 protein: CASSPPTRTEAFF
CDR3 DNA: TGTGCCAGCTCACCCCCAACCAGGACTGAAGCTTTCTTT
J gene: TRBJ1-1
V gene: TRBV18
CDR3 length: 13
D gene: -
clone size: few

CDR3 protein: CASRDGQAYGYTF
CDR3 DNA: TGTGCCAGCAGGGACGGACAGGCCTATGGCTACACCTTC
J gene: TRBJ1-2
V gene: TRBV6-1
CDR3 length: 13
D gene: TRBD1
clone size: -

CDR3 protein: CASSYRTAQYF
CDR3 DNA: TGTGCCAGCAGCTACCGGACAGCGCAGTATTTT
J gene: TRBJ2-3
V gene: TRBV11-2
CDR3 length: 11
D gene: -
clone size: -

CDR3 protein: CASSLNPRTSGYTGELFF
CDR3 DNA: TGTGCCAGCAGCTTAAATCCCAGGACTAGCGGCTACACCGGGGAGCTGTTTTTT
J gene: TRBJ2-2
V gene: TRBV7-3
CDR3 length: 18
D gene: TRBD2
clone size: -

CDR3 protein: CASSVTAGVMTDTQYF
CDR3 DNA: TGTGCCAGCAGCGTTACGGCGGGAGTTATGACAGATACGCAGTATTTT
J gene: TRBJ2-3
V gene: TRBV9
CDR3 length: 16
D gene: TRBD2
clone size: -

CDR3 protein: CASNDARLAGGSDTQYF
CDR3 DNA: TGTGCCAGCAATGATGCCCGACTAGCGGGAGGGTCAGATACGCAGTATTTT
J gene: TRBJ2-3
V gene: TRBV25-1
CDR3 length: 17
D gene: TRBD2
clone size: -

CDR3 protein: CASSLGHVAGNTIYF
CDR3 DNA: TGTGCCAGCAGCCTCGGACATGTAGCTGGAAACACCATATATTTT
J gene: TRBJ1-3
V gene: TRBV7-9
CDR3 length: 15
D gene: -
clone size: once

CDR3 protein: CASSVSGGYEQYF
CDR3 DNA: TGTGCCAGCAGCGTGAGCGGGGGCTACGAGCAGTACTTC
J gene: TRBJ2-7
V gene: TRBV9
CDR3 length: 13
D gene: TRBD2
clone size: -

CDR3 protein: CASSPPSTGDTQYF
CDR3 DNA: TGTGCCAGCTCACCACCCTCGACTGGAGATACGCAGTATTTT
J gene: TRBJ2-3
V gene: TRBV18
CDR3 length: 14
D gene: -
clone size: -

CDR3 protein: CASSPPSYYEQYF
CDR3 DNA: TGTGCCAGCAGTCCCCCCTCCTACTACGAGCAGTACTTC
J gene: TRBJ2-7
V gene: TRBV27
CDR3 length: 13
D gene: -
clone size: once

CDR3 protein: CASSLGTGRQETQYF
CDR3 DNA: TGCGCCAGCAGCTTGGGGACAGGGAGGCAAGAGACCCAGTACTTC
J gene: TRBJ2-5
V gene: TRBV5-1
CDR3 length: 15
D gene: TRBD1
clone size: -

CDR3 protein: CASSSVRLAGETQYF
CDR3 DNA: TGTGCCAGTAGTTCGGTCCGACTAGCGGGAGAGACCCAGTACTTC
J gene: TRBJ2-5
V gene: TRBV19
CDR3 length: 15
D gene: TRBD2
clone size: -

CDR3 protein: CASSLAAAGETGELFF
CDR3 DNA: TGCGCCAGCAGCTTGGCGGCGGCGGGAGAGACCGGGGAGCTGTTTTTT
J gene: TRBJ2-2
V gene: TRBV5-1
CDR3 length: 16
D gene: TRBD2
clone size: -

CDR3 protein: CASSYSTGSSKTQYF
CDR3 DNA: TGTGCCAGCAGTTACTCGACGGGGTCATCGAAGACCCAGTACTTC
J gene: TRBJ2-5
V gene: TRBV6-6
CDR3 length: 15
D gene: -
clone size: -

CDR3 protein: CASSVESTGANVLTF
CDR3 DNA: TGTGCCAGCAGCGTCGAATCCACAGGGGCCAACGTCCTGACTTTC
J gene: TRBJ2-6
V gene: TRBV9
CDR3 length: 15
D gene: -
clone size: -

CDR3 protein: CASSLAGIGEQYF
CDR3 DNA: TGTGCCAGCAGCTTAGCCGGGATCGGCGAGCAGTACTTC
J gene: TRBJ2-7
V gene: TRBV7-9
CDR3 length: 13
D gene: -
clone size: -

CDR3 protein: CASSQDLGLDQPQHF
CDR3 DNA: TGCGCCAGCAGCCAAGATCTGGGCCTTGATCAGCCCCAGCATTTT
J gene: TRBJ1-5
V gene: TRBV4-3
CDR3 length: 15
D gene: -
clone size: -

CDR3 protein: CASSRNRGHTEAFF
CDR3 DNA: TGTGCCAGCAGCCGCAACAGGGGTCACACTGAAGCTTTCTTT
J gene: TRBJ1-1
V gene: TRBV7-3
CDR3 length: 14
D gene: TRBD1
clone size: -

CDR3 protein: CASSRTSGSSYEQYF
CDR3 DNA: TGTGCCAGCAGCCGGACTAGCGGGAGCTCCTACGAGCAGTACTTC
J gene: TRBJ2-7
V gene: TRBV7-2
CDR3 length: 15
D gene: TRBD2
clone size: -

CDR3 protein: CASSLVAGVNTGELFF
CDR3 DNA: TGCGCCAGCAGCTTGGTAGCGGGGGTGAACACCGGGGAGCTGTTTTTT
J gene: TRBJ2-2
V gene: TRBV5-1
CDR3 length: 16
D gene: TRBD2
clone size: -

CDR3 protein: CASRERQAFTDTQYF
CDR3 DNA: TGTGCCAGCAGAGAAAGACAGGCGTTCACAGATACGCAGTATTTT
J gene: TRBJ2-3
V gene: TRBV5-6
CDR3 length: 15
D gene: -
clone size: few